The text below deals with one TCR beta chain. This clonotype has more than one count but fewer than ten. No cognate antigen has been identified for it. No much larger clone exists at a distance of one base, and base qualities are not known. The CDR3 contains 14 residues, cysteine and phenylalanine counted. Of the read, only the CDR3 DNA is kept; its 42 bases are in frame from base 1. From the germline V gene (reference sequence), CDR1 is DFQATT and CDR2 is SNEGSKA. V is shortened by 0 bases, J by 6 bases, and the region joining them spans 14 bases. The entry originates in a study of T-cell memory formation after mild COVID-19 (dated by TCRdb to the early 2020s). Describing the broader study: TCR sequence clusters from the two donors were found to be largely donor specific. Longitudinal TCRalpha and TCRbeta repertoire sequencing tracked T-cell clones expanding and contracting after mild COVID-19 in two donors. The cohort was made up of two young adult volunteers, one female and one male, who were previously healthy. The research as a whole found: From day 15 to 85, contracting clones showed balanced CD4/CD8 phenotypes, whereas a second wave of clones that expanded from day 15 to 37 leaned towards CD4+. Contracting CD4+ clones were located mainly in the CM and EM memory subsets, whereas CD8+ clones were found to be enriched in EMRA. Whether the second-wave clones peaking on day 37 were SARS-CoV-2 specific was not confirmed. Some responding clones were detected in pre-infection memory, which suggested that pre-existing cross-reactive memory T cells had joined the SARS-CoV-2 response. The study covered only two mild cases, and larger cohorts including severe cases with pre-infection samples were considered necessary.

Ficoll-Paque density gradient centrifugation was the method used to isolate PBMCs. This sample was sequenced with an Illumina NovaSeq 6000. cDNA libraries for TCRalpha and TCRbeta were prepared by 5'RACE using constant-segment primers, with sample barcodes and unique molecular identifiers added. Trizol reagent was used to extract RNA from every sample. Library amplification was performed in two PCR steps, and a second sample barcode and Illumina TruSeq adapters were introduced in the second step. The libraries were sequenced on an Illumina NovaSeq using 2 x 150 bp paired-end reads. The original methods were these. The reads were demultiplexed and collapsed into UMI-guided consensus sequences using migec v1.2.7. Using mixcr v2.1.11, UMI consensuses were aligned to TRA and TRB V and J templates and then assembled into clonotypes. A clonotype was counted as expanded or contracted only if both edgeR and NoisET called the change significant, with noise models trained on biological replicates. For edgeR calls, a false discovery rate-adjusted p below 0.01 and a log2 fold-change threshold of 1 were applied. As an exploratory analysis of dynamics, max-normalized trajectories of the 1000 most abundant clonotypes were examined by PCA with hierarchical clustering. Separately sequenced CD4+ and CD8+ repertoires were used to assign the CD4 or CD8 phenotype of responding clones. The raw public data were reprocessed by TCRdb itself: fastp quality trimming at Q25, MiXCR clonotype calling, in-frame beta chains only. Each entry merges the rows of one CDR3 protein and shows their most common DNA and genes. These V and J calls are TCRdb output, not the study's own analysis. This sample gives around 470,000 distinct CDR3 sequences in total; 20% of them show up just once. 7.5% to 10% of the sample comes from the top ten.

This receptor was identified in an adult woman who had mild COVID-19 (a few samples of this study predate the infection). The sample titles of this study are shuffled in the database, so cell type and time point are left out; the donor was told from shared clones. Sequenced input: PBMCs or a T cell subset sorted from them (not recorded which). The chain is assembled from TRBV20-1 and TRBJ1-1; there is no confident call for the D gene. The encoded CDR3 is CSARDPTAGAEAFF. Read as DNA, the sequence is TGCAGTGCTAGAGATCCCACAGCCGGCGCTGAAGCTTTCTTT.